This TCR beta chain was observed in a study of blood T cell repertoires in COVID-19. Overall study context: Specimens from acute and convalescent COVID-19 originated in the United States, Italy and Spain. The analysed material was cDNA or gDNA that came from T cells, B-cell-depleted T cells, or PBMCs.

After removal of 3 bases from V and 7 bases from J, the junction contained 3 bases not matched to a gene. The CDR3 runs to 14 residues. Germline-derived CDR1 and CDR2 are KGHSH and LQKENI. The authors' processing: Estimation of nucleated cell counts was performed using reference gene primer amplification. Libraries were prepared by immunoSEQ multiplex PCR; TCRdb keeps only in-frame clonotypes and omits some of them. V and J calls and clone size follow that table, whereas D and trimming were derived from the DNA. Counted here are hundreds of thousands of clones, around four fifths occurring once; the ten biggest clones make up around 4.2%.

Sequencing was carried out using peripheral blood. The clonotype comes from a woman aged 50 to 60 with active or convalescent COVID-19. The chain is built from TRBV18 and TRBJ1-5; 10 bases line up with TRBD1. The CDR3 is CASSPDRGWQPQHF. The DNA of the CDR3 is TGTGCCAGCTCACCGGACAGGGGGTGGCAGCCCCAGCATTTT. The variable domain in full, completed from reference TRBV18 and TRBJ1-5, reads NAGVMQNPRHLVRRRGQEARLRCSPMKGHSHVYWYRQLPEEGLKFMVYLQKENIIDESGMPKERFSAEFPKEGPSILRIQQVVRGDSAAYFCASSPDRGWQPQHFGDGTRLSIL.